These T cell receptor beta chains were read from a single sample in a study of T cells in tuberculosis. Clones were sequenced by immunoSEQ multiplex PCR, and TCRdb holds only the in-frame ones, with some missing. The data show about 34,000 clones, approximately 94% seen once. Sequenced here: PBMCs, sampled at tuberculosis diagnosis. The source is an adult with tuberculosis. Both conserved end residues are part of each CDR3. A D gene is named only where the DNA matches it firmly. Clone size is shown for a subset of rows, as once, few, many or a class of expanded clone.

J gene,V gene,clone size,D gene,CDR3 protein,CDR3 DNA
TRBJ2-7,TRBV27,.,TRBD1,CASSYRLGTGGEQYF,TGTGCCAGCAGTTACCGATTAGGGACAGGGGGCGAGCAGTACTTC
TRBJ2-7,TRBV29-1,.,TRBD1,CSVVPQGARTYEQYF,TGCAGCGTTGTTCCCCAGGGGGCGAGGACCTACGAGCAGTACTTC
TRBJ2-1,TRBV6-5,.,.,CASSYSGSPHNEQFF,TGTGCCAGCAGTTACTCGGGGAGTCCCCACAATGAGCAGTTCTTC
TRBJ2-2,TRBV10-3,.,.,CAISLATENTGELFF,TGTGCCATCAGCTTGGCGACAGAGAACACCGGGGAGCTGTTTTTT
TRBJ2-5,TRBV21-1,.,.,CASSKGAKGDQYF,TGTGCCAGCAGCAAAGGGGCTAAAGGCGACCAGTACTTC
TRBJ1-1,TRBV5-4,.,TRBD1,CASSPGTGLWRRTEAFF,TGTGCCAGCAGCCCCGGGACAGGACTATGGCGGCGCACTGAAGCTTTCTTT
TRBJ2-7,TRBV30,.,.,CAWSVQFDSYEQYF,TGTGCCTGGAGTGTACAATTCGACAGCTACGAGCAGTACTTC
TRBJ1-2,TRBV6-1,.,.,CASSRDTPYLYGYTF,TGTGCCAGCAGCCGAGACACGCCTTACCTTTATGGCTACACCTTC
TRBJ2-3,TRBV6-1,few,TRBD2,CASSEAGGGSTDTQYF,TGTGCCAGCAGTGAAGCCGGCGGGGGAAGCACAGATACGCAGTATTTT
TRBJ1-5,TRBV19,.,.,CASSIWQDNQPQHF,TGTGCCAGTAGTATCTGGCAGGACAATCAGCCCCAGCATTTT
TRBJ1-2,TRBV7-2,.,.,CASSASGVGYTF,TGTGCCAGCAGCGCCTCAGGGGTTGGCTACACCTTC
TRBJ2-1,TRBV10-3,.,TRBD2,CAIRKGLADDNEQFF,TGTGCCATCAGGAAAGGGCTAGCGGATGATAATGAGCAGTTCTTC